A selection of T cell receptor beta chains follows, all from one sample in a study of T cells after yellow fever vaccination. TCRdb re-called the 5' RACE reads with MiXCR, one entry per CDR3 protein. In the table there are 310,000 or so distinct CDR3 sequences, more than 3% of which are singletons. This sample comprised PBMCs, obtained on the day of the yellow fever booster vaccination. The receptors stem from a young man who received the YFV17D yellow fever vaccine. CDR3s include the opening cysteine and the closing phenylalanine or tryptophan. D genes are given only for firm matches. The size entry is marked missing in some rows and otherwise reads once, few, many or a size class.

size,J,V,D,DNA,CDR3
few,TRBJ1-1,TRBV12-3/TRBV12-4,.,TGTGCCAGCAGTTTACGGGTTGAATCAGCTTTCTTT,CASSLRVESAFF
.,TRBJ1-3,TRBV7-6,.,TGTGCCAGCAGCTTAGTCGGAGGATTGAGCTCTGGAAACACCATATATTTT,CASSLVGGLSSGNTIYF
few,TRBJ2-3,TRBV7-2,.,TGTGCCAGCAGCTCCCAGGGACCCGCAGATACGCAGTATTTT,CASSSQGPADTQYF
many,TRBJ1-5,TRBV5-1,.,TGCGCCAGCAGCTTGGAAGGGGGACCTATGGGCAATCAGCCCCAGCATTTT,CASSLEGGPMGNQPQHF
many,TRBJ1-2,TRBV7-2,TRBD1,TGTGCCAGCGGGGACAGCCTTTACTATGGCTACACCTTC,CASGDSLYYGYTF
.,TRBJ1-1,TRBV11-2,.,TGTGCCAGCAGCTTAGCTTCGGGGGGGCGGGCTGAAGCTTTCTTT,CASSLASGGRAEAFF
few,TRBJ1-5,TRBV30,.,TGTGCCTGGAGTGTCGTTGGCATCGGTCAGCCCCAGCATTTT,CAWSVVGIGQPQHF
many,TRBJ1-2,TRBV5-1,TRBD1,TGCGCCAGCAGCCCAACGACAGGGGGAAGCTATGGCTACACCTTC,CASSPTTGGSYGYTF
many,TRBJ2-1,TRBV7-7,.,TGTGCTAGCACCGCGGGACACGGACACAATGAGCAGTTCTTC,CASTAGHGHNEQFF
.,TRBJ1-3,TRBV5-5,TRBD1,TGTGCCAGCAGCGGGGACAGGGGAAACACCATATATTTT,CASSGDRGNTIYF
many,TRBJ1-3,TRBV10-3,.,TGTGCCATCAGTGAGTCGACTCCCGGGTCATATGGAAACACCATATATTTT,CAISESTPGSYGNTIYF
many,TRBJ2-2,TRBV4-3,TRBD1,TGCGCCAGCAGCCAGGGACAGGCGAACACCGGGGAGCTGTTTTTT,CASSQGQANTGELFF
many,TRBJ1-6,TRBV4-3,.,TGCGCCAGCAGCTGGACAGTAACAGATTCACCCCTCCACTTT,CASSWTVTDSPLHF
few,TRBJ1-1,TRBV5-1,TRBD1,TGCGCCAGCAGCTGGACAGGGGCAACTGAAGCTTTCTTT,CASSWTGATEAFF
few,TRBJ1-1,TRBV5-4,TRBD1,TGTGCCAGCAGCTCCGGGACAGGGGACACTGAAGCTTTCTTT,CASSSGTGDTEAFF
many,TRBJ2-5,TRBV4-1,.,TGCGCCAGCAGTTTAATGGGCAGGACGGAGGAGACCCAGTACTTC,CASSLMGRTEETQYF